This T cell receptor beta chain was captured in a study of T cells in Graves' hyperthyroidism and ophthalmopathy. The investigators amplified TCR beta CDR3 regions from RNA transcripts. HTBI primers were the set used in a first-round RT-PCR of the TCR CDR3. Via MiXCR, TCRdb re-called the multiplex PCR reads, giving one row per CDR3 protein. This table holds roughly 500,000 distinct CDR3 sequences, approximately 49% found once. Germline CDR1 is DFQATT and CDR2 is SNEGSKA (reference sequence). V lost 6 bases, J lost 5 bases, and 12 bases stayed unmatched. The CDR3 is made up of 15 amino acids. This sequence was found in an adult woman with Graves' disease, either hyperthyroidism or ophthalmopathy (not recorded which). Input material: peripheral blood or thyroid tissue (not recorded which). The chain joins TRBV20-1 to TRBJ2-5, with 10 bases aligning to TRBD2. CDR3 in amino acids: CSATKSGRGIETQYF. CDR3 nucleotides: TGCAGTGCCACGAAGAGCGGGAGGGGAATCGAGACCCAGTACTTC.